The rows below give T cell receptor beta chains drawn from one sample of a study of shared clonotypes between healthy human individuals. Assay: immunoSEQ multiplex PCR; the TCRdb copy retains only in-frame clones and omits some. Of fewer than 1 million clones detected, roughly 96% appear once; the ten largest clones hold about 0.25%. Sequencing was performed on naive CD8+ T cells sorted from blood. The receptors derive from a young man in good health. Both conserved end residues are part of each CDR3. Fields, in order: J gene, V gene, clone size, CDR3 protein. Some rows mark clone size as missing; the rest say once, few, many or name a class of expanded clone.

>TRBJ1-2|TRBV4-3|.
CASSHRETGTLGYTF
>TRBJ1-1|TRBV27|.
CASHDRSTEAFF
>TRBJ2-7|TRBV7-9|.
CASSQGAGPYEQYF
>TRBJ2-5|TRBV5-1|once
CASSSDLGETQYF
>TRBJ2-7|TRBV29-1|.
CSVIATYEQYF
>TRBJ2-7|TRBV6-1|.
CASRISSYEQYF
>TRBJ2-1|TRBV2|.
CASRTGTSGVGNEQFF
>TRBJ1-1|TRBV12-5|.
CASGETVNTEAFF
>TRBJ2-7|TRBV7-9|.
CASSSTGAVYEQYF
>TRBJ2-7|TRBV7-9|.
CASSWDRGQYEQYF
>TRBJ1-2|TRBV5-4|.
CASRRAGDYGYTF
>TRBJ2-3|TRBV14|.
CASSQVASGRGYTDTQYF
>TRBJ2-1|TRBV13|.
CASSFPGLAGVSVEQFF
>TRBJ2-7|TRBV6-7|.
CASSYGFRFSGYGVSYEQYF
>TRBJ2-1|TRBV29-1|.
CSTPDRGRAGGRGEQFF
>TRBJ1-4|TRBV6-5|.
CASSVEGPDEKLFF
>TRBJ2-2|TRBV30|.
CAWGWRGGTGELFF
>TRBJ2-1|TRBV5-6|.
CASSGPSGRVWDEQFF
>TRBJ2-7|TRBV7-9|.
CASSAPKGAGAEQYF
>TRBJ1-3|TRBV30|few
CAWSVGVSSGNTIYF
>TRBJ1-4|TRBV5-1|.
CASSLTASEKLFF
>TRBJ2-1|TRBV2|.
CASSDQRMDNEQFF
>TRBJ2-1|TRBV4-3|.
CASSQGHPRTSTHEQFF